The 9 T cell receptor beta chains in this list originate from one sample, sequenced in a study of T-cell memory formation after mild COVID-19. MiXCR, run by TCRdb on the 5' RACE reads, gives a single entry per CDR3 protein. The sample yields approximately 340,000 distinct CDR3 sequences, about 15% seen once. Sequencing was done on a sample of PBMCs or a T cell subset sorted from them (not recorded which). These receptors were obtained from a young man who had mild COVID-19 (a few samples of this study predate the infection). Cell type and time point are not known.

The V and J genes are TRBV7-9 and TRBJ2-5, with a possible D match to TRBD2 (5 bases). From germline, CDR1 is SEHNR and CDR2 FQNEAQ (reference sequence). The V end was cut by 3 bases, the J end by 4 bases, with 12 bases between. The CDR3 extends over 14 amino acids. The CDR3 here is CASSFSSHRETQYF. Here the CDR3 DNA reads TGTGCCAGCAGCTTCTCTAGCCATAGAGAGACCCAGTACTTC.

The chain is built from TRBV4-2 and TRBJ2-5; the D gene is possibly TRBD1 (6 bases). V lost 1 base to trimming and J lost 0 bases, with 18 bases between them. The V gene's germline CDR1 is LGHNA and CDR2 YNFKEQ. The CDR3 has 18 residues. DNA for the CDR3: TGTGCCAGCAGCCAAGTTACACAGGGCCCCGCGTACCAAGAGACCCAGTACTTC. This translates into CASSQVTQGPAYQETQYF.

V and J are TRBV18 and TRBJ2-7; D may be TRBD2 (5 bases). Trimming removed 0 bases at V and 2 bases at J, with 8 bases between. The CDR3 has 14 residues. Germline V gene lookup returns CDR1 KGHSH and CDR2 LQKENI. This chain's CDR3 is CASSPPGRPYEQYV. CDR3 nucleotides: TGTGCCAGCTCACCACCGGGGAGACCCTACGAGCAGTACGTC.

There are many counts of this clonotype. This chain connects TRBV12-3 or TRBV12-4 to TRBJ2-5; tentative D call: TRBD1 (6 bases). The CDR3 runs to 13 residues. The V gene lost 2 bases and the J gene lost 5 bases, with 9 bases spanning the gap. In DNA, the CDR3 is TGTGCCAGCAGTTTACACAGGGATGAGACCCAGTACTTC. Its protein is CASSLHRDETQYF.

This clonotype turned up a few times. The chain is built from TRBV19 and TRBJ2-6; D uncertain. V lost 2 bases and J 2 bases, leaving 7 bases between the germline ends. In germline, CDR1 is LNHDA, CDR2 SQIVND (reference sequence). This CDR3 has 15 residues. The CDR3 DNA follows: TGTGCCAGTAGTATAAACCCCCCTGGGGCCAACGTCCTGACTTTC. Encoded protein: CASSINPPGANVLTF.

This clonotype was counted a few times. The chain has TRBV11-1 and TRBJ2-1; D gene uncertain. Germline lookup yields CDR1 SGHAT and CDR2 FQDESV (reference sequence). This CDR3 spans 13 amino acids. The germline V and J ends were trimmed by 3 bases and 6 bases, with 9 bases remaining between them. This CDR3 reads CASSLGAINEQFF. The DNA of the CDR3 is TGTGCCAGCAGCTTGGGTGCAATCAATGAGCAGTTCTTC. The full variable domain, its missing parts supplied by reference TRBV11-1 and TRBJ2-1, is EAEVAQSPRYKITEKSQAVAFWCDPISGHATLYWYRQILGQGPELLVQFQDESVVDDSQLPKDRFSAERLKGVDSTLKIQPAELGDSAMYLCASSLGAINEQFFGPGTRLTVL.

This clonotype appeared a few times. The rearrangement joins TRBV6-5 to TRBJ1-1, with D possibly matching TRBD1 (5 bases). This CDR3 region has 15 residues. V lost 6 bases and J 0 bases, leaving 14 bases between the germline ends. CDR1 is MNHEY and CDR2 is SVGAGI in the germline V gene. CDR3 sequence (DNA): TGTGCCAGCAGGGGGGGAGTGGAGATGAACACTGAAGCTTTCTTT. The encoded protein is CASRGGVEMNTEAFF.

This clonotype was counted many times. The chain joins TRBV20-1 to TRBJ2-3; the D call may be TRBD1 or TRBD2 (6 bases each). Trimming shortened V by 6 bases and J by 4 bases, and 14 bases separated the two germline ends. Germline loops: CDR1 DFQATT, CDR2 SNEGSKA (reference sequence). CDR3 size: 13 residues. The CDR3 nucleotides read TGCAGTGCAGAACCCCGGGGGCCAGATACGCAGTATTTT. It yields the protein CSAEPRGPDTQYF.

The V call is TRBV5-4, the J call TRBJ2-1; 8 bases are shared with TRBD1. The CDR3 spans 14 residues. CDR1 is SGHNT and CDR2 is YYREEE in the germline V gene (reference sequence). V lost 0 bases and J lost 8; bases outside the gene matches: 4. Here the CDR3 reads CASSLVGQGDEQFF. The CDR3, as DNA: TGTGCCAGCAGCTTGGTCGGACAGGGCGATGAGCAGTTCTTC.